Each of the 2 T cell receptor beta chains below was sequenced from the same sample in a study of blood T cell repertoires in COVID-19. Sequenced by immunoSEQ multiplex PCR; TCRdb stores in-frame clones only, minus some. Here the sample spans 250,000 to 350,000 clones, approximately 89% being singletons. What was sequenced was peripheral blood. The receptors were gathered from a woman aged 55-69 years with acute or convalescent COVID-19.

This clone was picked up a small number of times. The sample contains more than one DNA sequence encoding this CDR3. This chain uses TRBV5-1 with TRBJ2-7; TRBD2 matches at 7 bases. Germline loops: CDR1 SGHRS, CDR2 YFSETQ. The CDR3 runs to 15 residues. Trimming removed 2 bases from V and 6 bases from J; junction bases left unmatched: 11. CDR3 sequence (DNA): TGCGCCAGCAGCTTCATGGGCGGGGGTGGTTCCGAGCAGTACTTC. It specifies CASSFMGGGGSEQYF.

The DNA of the CDR3 is TGCGCCTCGAGGGAATACTACGAGCAGTACTTC. Translating it yields CASREYYEQYF. The genes are TRBV5-1 and TRBJ2-7; TRBD2 might be the D (5 bases). Trimming removed 10 bases at V and 3 bases at J, with 11 bases between. The CDR3 extends over 11 amino acids. Germline loops: CDR1 SGHRS, CDR2 YFSETQ.